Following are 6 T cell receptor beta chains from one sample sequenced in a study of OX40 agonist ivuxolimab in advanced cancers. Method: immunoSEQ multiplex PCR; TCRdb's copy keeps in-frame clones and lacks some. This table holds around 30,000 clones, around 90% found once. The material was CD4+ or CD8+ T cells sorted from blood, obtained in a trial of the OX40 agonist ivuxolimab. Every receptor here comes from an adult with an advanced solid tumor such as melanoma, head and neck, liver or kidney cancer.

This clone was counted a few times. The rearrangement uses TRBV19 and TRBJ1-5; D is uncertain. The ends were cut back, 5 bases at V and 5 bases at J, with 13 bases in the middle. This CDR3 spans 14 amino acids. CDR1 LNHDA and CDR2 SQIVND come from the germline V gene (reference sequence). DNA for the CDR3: TGTGCCAGTAGTGGGTCTTTTCCTTATCAGCCCCAGCATTTT. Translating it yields CASSGSFPYQPQHF.

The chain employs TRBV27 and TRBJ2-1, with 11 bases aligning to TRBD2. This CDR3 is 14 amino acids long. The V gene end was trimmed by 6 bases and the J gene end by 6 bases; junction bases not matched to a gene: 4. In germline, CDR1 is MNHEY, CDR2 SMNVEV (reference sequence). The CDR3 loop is CASRLGTSGNEQFF. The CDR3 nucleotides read TGTGCCAGCAGACTCGGGACTAGCGGCAATGAGCAGTTCTTC.

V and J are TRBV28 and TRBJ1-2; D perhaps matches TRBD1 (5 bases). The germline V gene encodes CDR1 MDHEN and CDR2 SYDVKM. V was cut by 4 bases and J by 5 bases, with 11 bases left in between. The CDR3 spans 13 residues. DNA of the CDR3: TGTGCCAGCAGTTCCAGGGTCCCTTATGGCTACACCTTC. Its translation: CASSSRVPYGYTF.

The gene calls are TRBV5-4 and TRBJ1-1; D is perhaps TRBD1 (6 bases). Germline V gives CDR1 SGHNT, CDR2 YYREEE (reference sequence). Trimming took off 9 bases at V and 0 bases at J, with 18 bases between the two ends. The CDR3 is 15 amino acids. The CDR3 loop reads CAIQLGAGMNTEAFF. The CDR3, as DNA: TGTGCCATCCAATTGGGGGCGGGAATGAACACTGAAGCTTTCTTT.

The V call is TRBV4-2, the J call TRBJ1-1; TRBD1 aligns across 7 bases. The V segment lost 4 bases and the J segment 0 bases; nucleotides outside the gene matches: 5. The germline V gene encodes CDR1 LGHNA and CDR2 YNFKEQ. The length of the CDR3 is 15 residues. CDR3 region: CASSLGGQLNTEAFF. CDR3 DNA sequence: TGTGCCAGCAGCCTGGGGGGACAGTTGAACACTGAAGCTTTCTTT.

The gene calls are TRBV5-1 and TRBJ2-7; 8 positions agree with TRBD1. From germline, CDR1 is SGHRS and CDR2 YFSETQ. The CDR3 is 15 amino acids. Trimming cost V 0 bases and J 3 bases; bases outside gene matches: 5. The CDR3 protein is CASSLDSGGFYEQYF. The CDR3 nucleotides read TGCGCCAGCAGCTTGGATTCAGGGGGCTTCTACGAGCAGTACTTC.